These 21 T cell receptor beta chains share one sample of origin, sequenced in a study of blood T cell repertoires in COVID-19. Assay: immunoSEQ multiplex PCR; the TCRdb copy retains only in-frame clones and omits some. The repertoire holds tens of thousands of clones, with roughly four fifths as singletons. The sample was peripheral blood. These receptors all come from a man aged 45-65 years with active or convalescent COVID-19.

The rearrangement joins TRBV28 to TRBJ1-4; TRBD1 matches 7 bases. The CDR3 totals 15 residues. CDR1 is MDHEN, CDR2 SYDVKM, per germline. V dropped 2 bases and J dropped 7; count of bases not matched to a gene: 7. The CDR3 DNA reads TGTGCCAGCAGTTTAAGAGGGGGCGCAGTTGAAAAACTGTTTTTT. Its protein product is CASSLRGGAVEKLFF.

CDR3 sequence: CASSLDTAQETQYF. DNA for the CDR3: TGCGCCAGCAGCTTGGATACAGCCCAAGAGACCCAGTACTTC. V and J are TRBV5-1 and TRBJ2-5, with D unclear. CDR1 SGHRS and CDR2 YFSETQ come from the germline V gene. This CDR3 is built from 14 residues. V lost 0 bases and J 1 base, leaving 7 bases between the germline ends.

The V gene is TRBV6-6, the J gene TRBJ1-4, with 8 bases that match TRBD1. CDR1 and CDR2 from the germline V gene are MNHNY and SVGAGI (reference sequence). CDR3 length: 14 amino acids. V lost 5 bases and J lost 8; bases outside the gene matches: 7. The DNA for the CDR3 is TGTGCCAGCAGTAAGGACAGGGTTGACGAAAAACTGTTTTTT. It yields the protein CASSKDRVDEKLFF.

The rearrangement joins TRBV6-2 or TRBV6-3 to TRBJ1-1; no definite D call. Per germline, CDR1 MNHEY and CDR2 SVGEGT. The CDR3 loop spans 12 amino acids. Trimming took off 2 bases at V and 10 bases at J, with 11 bases between the two ends. CDR3 bases: TGTGCCAGCAGTTACGATCGGGGTCCAGCTTTCTTT. This gives the protein CASSYDRGPAFF.

Regarding this clone: Other DNA sequences in the sample encode the same CDR3. The V gene is TRBV4-3, the J gene TRBJ1-5, with D possibly TRBD1 on 5 matching bases. The V end lost 0 bases, the J end lost 3 bases, and 9 bases lay between the germline ends. There are 15 residues in the CDR3. The germline V gene has CDR1 LGHNA and CDR2 YSLEER. The CDR3 DNA is TGCGCCAGCAGCCAAGATACAGGCTCCAATCAGCCCCAGCATTTT. This translates into CASSQDTGSNQPQHF.

The chain carries TRBV7-9 and TRBJ2-5, with D perhaps matching TRBD2 (6 bases). V dropped 3 bases and J dropped 4 bases, with 12 bases sitting between them. The germline gives CDR1 SEHNR, CDR2 FQNEAQ (reference sequence). CDR3 size: 14 residues. The CDR3 sequence is CASSFQGLIETQYF. The CDR3 nucleotides read TGTGCCAGCAGCTTCCAGGGACTTATAGAGACCCAGTACTTC. Using reference TRBV7-9 and TRBJ2-5 for the parts outside the CDR3, the full variable domain is DTGVSQNPRHKITKRGQNVTFRCDPISEHNRLYWYRQTLGQGPEFLTYFQNEAQLEKSRLLSDRFSAERPKGSFSTLEIQRTEQGDSAMYLCASSFQGLIETQYFGPGTRLLVL.

The chain couples TRBV28 to TRBJ1-2, with D possibly matching TRBD1 (5 bases). Germline-derived CDR1 and CDR2 are MDHEN and SYDVKM. V was trimmed by 3 bases and J by 2 bases, leaving 16 bases between them. CDR3 length: 16 residues. The CDR3 sequence: CASSFDLREGNYGYTF. The CDR3, as DNA: TGTGCCAGCAGTTTCGACCTCAGGGAAGGGAACTATGGCTACACCTTC.

The chain couples TRBV27 to TRBJ1-6; D unresolved. From germline, CDR1 is MNHEY and CDR2 SMNVEV (reference sequence). V was clipped by 3 bases and J by 9 bases, with 15 bases between them. CDR3 size: 15 residues. For the CDR3, the DNA is TGTGCCAGCAGTTTTGTGAAGGAGATACCTTCACCCCTCCACTTT. Protein sequence: CASSFVKEIPSPLHF.

This clone was detected a few times. V usage is TRBV27 and J usage is TRBJ2-7; 9 nucleotides line up with TRBD1. With 5 bases clipped from V and 3 bases from J, the junction kept 5 bases outside the gene matches. The V gene's germline CDR1 is MNHEY and CDR2 SMNVEV (reference sequence). CDR3 length: 14 residues. The chain's CDR3 is CASSPRDRVYEQYV. The CDR3, as DNA: TGTGCCAGCAGTCCCCGGGACAGGGTCTACGAGCAGTACGTC.

The V and J genes are TRBV5-8 and TRBJ2-2; no clear D. The CDR3 spans 16 residues. V lost 0 bases and J 0 bases, leaving 9 bases between the germline ends. Germline CDR1 is SGHTS and CDR2 is YDEGEE. The DNA of the CDR3 is TGTGCCAGCAGCTTGGACAATCCCGCGAACACCGGGGAGCTGTTTTTT. Protein product: CASSLDNPANTGELFF.

V gene TRBV18 combines with J gene TRBJ2-2, with 8 bases matching TRBD2. Germline V CDR1 and CDR2: KGHSH, LQKENI. This CDR3 has 15 amino acids. V lost 2 bases to trimming and J lost 5 bases; unmatched junction nucleotides: 4. CDR3 nucleotides: TGTGCCAGCTCACCAGCGGGGGGTCAAACCGGGGAGCTGTTTTTT. This codes for CASSPAGGQTGELFF.

This sequence joins TRBV5-1 and TRBJ2-5; 7 bases agree with TRBD1. Trimming took 6 bases from V and 2 from J; bases not matched to a gene: 10. The CDR3 spans 15 residues. The germline CDR1 and CDR2 sequences are SGHRS and YFSETQ. CDR3: CASTLQGQGQETQYF. CDR3 in DNA: TGCGCCAGCACGCTACAGGGGCAGGGACAAGAGACCCAGTACTTC.

This chain joins TRBV30 and TRBJ2-1, with TRBD2 matching 9 bases. In germline, CDR1 is GTSNPN, CDR2 SVGIG (reference sequence). V shed 0 bases and J 10 bases; nucleotides not matched to a gene: 7. The CDR3 consists of 14 residues. The CDR3 loop reads CAWSVSAGGAEQFF. The CDR3 bases are TGTGCCTGGAGTGTATCCGCGGGGGGGGCCGAGCAGTTCTTC.

The J gene is TRBJ2-7, the V gene TRBV29-1, with 9 bases that match TRBD1. Germline loops: CDR1 SQVTM, CDR2 ANQGSEA. The CDR3 spans 14 residues. The junction had 9 bases not matched to a gene; V was cut back by 4 bases and J by 5 bases. The CDR3 bases are TGCAGCGTTGTGAGGGGACAGGGTTCCGACGAGCAGTACTTC. Amino acid sequence: CSVVRGQGSDEQYF.

The count of this clone is one. The chain couples TRBV5-5 to TRBJ1-2, with 8 bases aligning to TRBD1. Germline trimming cut 4 bases from V and 0 bases from J; bases unmatched to any gene: 11. This CDR3 region has 17 residues. CDR1 is SGHKS, CDR2 YYEKEE, per germline (reference sequence). CDR3 protein: CASSQQITGGSNYGYTF. The CDR3 DNA reads TGTGCCAGCAGCCAGCAGATAACAGGGGGATCTAACTATGGCTACACCTTC. The whole variable domain, filled in from reference TRBV5-5 and TRBJ1-2, reads DAGVTQSPTHLIKTRGQQVTLRCSPISGHKSVSWYQQVLGQGPQFIFQYYEKEERGRGNFPDRFSARQFPNYSSELNVNALLLGDSALYLCASSQQITGGSNYGYTFGSGTRLTVV.

The rearrangement links TRBV20-1 to TRBJ2-5, with 10 nucleotides matching TRBD2. CDR1 and CDR2 (germline): DFQATT, SNEGSKA (reference sequence). V shed 3 bases and J 0 bases; nucleotides not matched to a gene: 4. The CDR3 contains 15 residues. The CDR3 DNA follows: TGCAGTGCTAGTCCGCTAGCGGGGGACCAAGAGACCCAGTACTTC. Its translation: CSASPLAGDQETQYF.

A note on this clone: A much bigger clone sits one base away, suggesting this may be a read error. The chain joins TRBV7-9 to TRBJ2-1, with D possibly being TRBD1 (6 bases). V gave up 5 bases and J gave up 2 bases, with 7 bases separating them. This CDR3 is built from 13 residues. Germline CDR1 is SEHNR and CDR2 is FQNEAQ (reference sequence). For the CDR3, the DNA is TGTGCCAGCAGCCGGGACACCTACAATGAGCAGTTCTTC. Encoded protein: CASSRDTYNEQFF.

This clone was seen once. The chain is built from TRBV7-8 and TRBJ2-2; weak D call: TRBD1 (5 bases). Trimming stripped 2 bases from V and 2 bases from J, with 18 bases between. This CDR3 comprises 18 residues. Germline assignment: CDR1 SGHVS and CDR2 FQNEAQ. The CDR3 region is CASSLSATAPRNTGELFF. CDR3 in DNA: TGTGCCAGCAGCTTATCAGCGACAGCTCCGCGAAACACCGGGGAGCTGTTTTTT.

This clone has a single count. The chain is built from TRBV19 and TRBJ2-7, with 10 positions matching TRBD1. V gave up 8 bases and J gave up 3 bases; unmatched junction bases: 1. CDR3 length: 12 amino acids. Germline V gives CDR1 LNHDA, CDR2 SQIVND (reference sequence). In DNA form, the CDR3 reads TGTGCCAGTCGGGACAGGGGCTACGAGCAGTACTTC. It encodes CASRDRGYEQYF.

V and J are TRBV6-6 and TRBJ2-7, with D perhaps TRBD1 (6 bases). This CDR3 contains 14 residues. Trimming pared 5 bases from V and 5 bases from J, leaving 16 bases between. Germline assignment: CDR1 MNHNY and CDR2 SVGAGI (reference sequence). CDR3 residues: CASSPRGSRNEQYF. The CDR3, as DNA: TGTGCCAGCAGTCCCAGGGGCTCGAGGAACGAGCAGTACTTC.

This clone was seen just once. This same CDR3 is encoded by further DNA sequences in the sample. The rearrangement links TRBV7-2 to TRBJ2-5; 7 bases agree with TRBD1. Trimming at V came to 5 bases and at J to 2 bases, leaving 2 bases not matched to a gene. CDR3 length: 13 residues. The V gene's germline CDR1 is SGHTA and CDR2 FQGNSA. The CDR3 sequence: CASSRDRQETQYF. CDR3 DNA sequence: TGTGCCAGCAGCAGGGACAGACAAGAGACCCAGTACTTC.